This TCR beta chain stems from a study of neoadjuvant anti-PD-1 for oral cavity cancer. Study-level information: Patients without progression got a fourth dose around day 43. Study-level results: Only three patients per response group were TCR-analyzed; validation needed.

Note on this clone: No antigen is known for it.

PBMC libraries mostly used roughly 500 ng of input genomic DNA, with six replicates per sample. Using immunoSEQ multiplex PCR, the repertoire was profiled, and TCRdb retains in-frame clones only, with some absent. The sample has over 10,000 clones, about 70% seen once; the top ten hold roughly 2.5%. The time point was: after neoadjuvant nivolumab, at surgical resection. The germline gives CDR1 LNHDA, CDR2 SQIVND (reference sequence). The junction had 9 bases not matched to a gene; V was cut back by 4 bases and J by 9 bases. This CDR3 has 14 residues. The rearrangement uses TRBV19 and TRBJ2-4, with 7 bases fitting TRBD1. Here the sequenced sample was PBMCs, taken after nivolumab (anti-PD-1) treatment. The receptor was derived from a person between 40 and 79 years old with oral cavity squamous cell carcinoma. The CDR3: CASSSYRGGGIQYF. The CDR3 DNA reads as TGTGCCAGTAGTAGTTACAGGGGTGGCGGCATTCAGTACTTC. Filled out from reference TRBV19 and TRBJ2-4, the complete variable domain reads DGGITQSPKYLFRKEGQNVTLSCEQNLNHDAMYWYRQDPGQGLRLIYYSQIVNDFQKGDIAEGYSVSREKKESFPLTVTSAQKNPTAFYLCASSSYRGGGIQYFGAGTRLSVL.